These 7 T cell receptor beta chains came from one sample sequenced in a study of T cells in Graves' hyperthyroidism and ophthalmopathy. The investigators amplified TCR beta CDR3 regions from RNA transcripts. The HTBI primer set served for first-round RT-PCR of the TCR CDR3. TCRdb processed the multiplex PCR reads anew with MiXCR; each CDR3 protein has one entry. The table has hundreds of thousands of distinct CDR3 sequences, approximately 19% seen once. Sequenced: blood. All receptors derive from a woman between 50 and 59 years old with Graves' hyperthyroidism that later progressed to Graves' ophthalmopathy.

Only a few counts were recorded for this clonotype. V usage is TRBV7-9 and J usage is TRBJ2-1; D gene unclear. Looked up from germline, CDR1 is SEHNR and CDR2 is FQNEAQ (reference sequence). The CDR3 has 15 amino acids. Trimming took 7 bases from V and 6 from J, leaving 19 bases between them. CDR3 in amino acids: CASTQLKEVPNEQFF. DNA of the CDR3: TGTGCCAGCACGCAACTCAAAGAAGTACCCAATGAGCAGTTCTTC.

The DNA of the CDR3 is TGTGCCAGCAGCGTAGATCCGGGCCCGAACACTGAAGCTTTCTTT. It codes for CASSVDPGPNTEAFF. V usage is TRBV9 and J usage is TRBJ1-1; D gene uncertain. This CDR3 has 15 residues. Germline loops: CDR1 SGDLS, CDR2 YYNGEE. With 0 bases removed from V and 1 base from J, the gap between germline ends came to 10 bases. The full variable domain, its missing parts supplied by reference TRBV9 and TRBJ1-1, is DSGVTQTPKHLITATGQRVTLRCSPRSGDLSVYWYQQSLDQGLQFLIQYYNGEERAKGNILERFSAQQFPDLHSELNLSSLELGDSALYFCASSVDPGPNTEAFFGQGTRLTVV.

Ten or more counts support this clonotype. The DNA of the CDR3 is TGTGCCAGCAGCACGCCGGGACAGATGAACACTGAAGCTTTCTTT. This gives the protein CASSTPGQMNTEAFF. The chain carries TRBV3-1 and TRBJ1-1, with 7 bases matching TRBD1. This CDR3 region has 15 residues. J lost 0 bases, V lost 5 bases, and 6 bases had no gene match. The germline gives CDR1 LGHDT, CDR2 YNNKEL (reference sequence).

The table lists this clonotype with many counts. The chain recombines TRBV11-1 with TRBJ2-5; a weak D match, TRBD1 (6 bases). Germline V CDR1 and CDR2: SGHAT, FQDESV (reference sequence). Trimming stripped 4 bases from V and 4 bases from J, with 16 bases between. The CDR3 is 15 residues long. In DNA, the CDR3 is TGTGCCAGCAGCTACCGGTTCTTAGGGGGAGAGACCCAGTACTTC. It specifies CASSYRFLGGETQYF. Full variable domain (remainder filled in from reference TRBV11-1 and TRBJ2-5): EAEVAQSPRYKITEKSQAVAFWCDPISGHATLYWYRQILGQGPELLVQFQDESVVDDSQLPKDRFSAERLKGVDSTLKIQPAELGDSAMYLCASSYRFLGGETQYFGPGTRLLVL.

In its sample, this clonotype was seen a few times. V and J are TRBV29-1 and TRBJ1-2, with D perhaps TRBD1 (6 bases). V lost 5 bases and J lost 6, with 10 bases in between. The CDR3 covers 11 residues. Germline loops: CDR1 SQVTM, CDR2 ANQGSEA. Here the CDR3 reads CSVTGNHGYTF. The DNA for the CDR3 is TGCAGCGTTACAGGGAACCATGGCTACACCTTC.

The chain joins TRBV19 to TRBJ1-2; D is unclear. Germline CDR1 and CDR2: LNHDA and SQIVND (reference sequence). The length of the CDR3 is 15 residues. V lost 1 base and J 3 bases, leaving 12 bases between the germline ends. As DNA, the CDR3 is TGTGCCAGTAGTATAGGTATGCAGGTAGACTATGGCTACACCTTC. Protein sequence: CASSIGMQVDYGYTF.

This clonotype was seen ten or more times. The J gene is TRBJ2-3, the V gene TRBV5-1; D assignment may be TRBD1 or TRBD2 (5 bases each). Trimming took 4 bases from V and 4 from J, leaving 16 bases between them. The germline V gene encodes CDR1 SGHRS and CDR2 YFSETQ. The CDR3 loop spans 15 amino acids. The CDR3: CASSQDVGTPDTQYF. CDR3 bases: TGCGCCAGCAGCCAGGACGTGGGGACCCCAGATACGCAGTATTTT.